This T cell receptor beta chain was recorded in a study of cytomegalovirus exposure and HLA in healthy donors. The primer mix had 60 Vbeta and 13 Jbeta primers. Only in-frame clones appear in the TCRdb table, and some are missing; sequencing was by immunoSEQ multiplex PCR. The sample carries 85,000 to 130,000 clones, around 79% recorded once. The CDR3 length is 15 residues. The V end lost 2 bases, the J end lost 2 bases, and 7 bases lay between the germline ends. Germline CDR1 is MDHEN and CDR2 is SYDVKM. The sequence was collected from a man in his fifties or sixties in good health and CMV-seropositive. The genes are TRBV28 and TRBJ2-6; perhaps TRBD2 as D (5 bases). Sequencing was done on a sample of PBMCs. The CDR3 DNA sequence: TGTGCCAGCAGTTTAATGGGAGCTGGGGCCAACGTCCTGACTTTC. It yields the protein CASSLMGAGANVLTF.